This is a list of T cell receptor beta chains from one sample in a study of cytomegalovirus exposure and HLA in healthy donors. Using immunoSEQ multiplex PCR, the repertoire was profiled, and TCRdb retains in-frame clones only, with some absent. The data show 120,000 or so clones, 74% seen once. The sequencing input was PBMCs. These receptors all come from a man between 40 and 49 years old in good health and CMV-seropositive. CDR3s include the opening cysteine and the closing phenylalanine or tryptophan. A D gene is named only where the DNA matches it firmly. Not all rows give a size; the values are once, few, many and, for expanded clones, a class.

j_call	v_call	clone_size	d_call	cdr3_aa	cdr3_nt
TRBJ2-3	TRBV5-1	few	-	CASSLEFPGTDTQYF	TGCGCCAGCAGCTTGGAATTTCCGGGCACAGATACGCAGTATTTT
TRBJ2-1	TRBV5-1	-	-	CASSPTEAYNEQFF	TGCGCCAGCAGCCCTACGGAGGCCTACAATGAGCAGTTCTTC
TRBJ2-5	TRBV19	once	-	CASSISLEETQYF	TGTGCCAGTAGTATAAGCCTAGAAGAGACCCAGTACTTC
TRBJ2-1	TRBV5-4	few	TRBD2	CASRTGTSYNEQFF	TGTGCCAGCAGAACCGGGACTAGTTACAATGAGCAGTTCTTC
TRBJ2-3	TRBV15	-	TRBD1	CATSREVTGGGGGTQYF	TGTGCCACCAGCAGAGAGGTTACAGGGGGAGGTGGCGGTACGCAGTATTTT
TRBJ2-7	TRBV7-9	-	TRBD1	CASSSGTGWTSYEQYF	TGTGCCAGCAGCTCTGGGACAGGGTGGACGTCCTACGAGCAGTACTTC
TRBJ2-1	TRBV28	-	-	CASSLAIDRWINEQFF	TGTGCCAGCAGTTTAGCCATTGACAGGTGGATCAATGAGCAGTTCTTC
TRBJ2-1	TRBV5-6	-	TRBD1	CASSGQGTYNEQFF	TGTGCCAGCAGTGGACAGGGTACCTACAATGAGCAGTTCTTC
TRBJ2-1	TRBV7-8	-	-	CASIYGLGGYNEQFF	TGTGCCAGCATCTATGGACTAGGGGGCTACAATGAGCAGTTCTTC
TRBJ1-5	TRBV6-5	-	-	CASSYDRTPNQPQHF	TGTGCCAGCAGTTACGACAGGACCCCCAATCAGCCCCAGCATTTT
TRBJ2-5	TRBV6-5	-	-	CASSSQTRTQYF	TGTGCCAGCAGTTCCCAAACCAGGACCCAGTACTTC
TRBJ1-4	TRBV19	-	-	CASSLEGATNEKLFF	TGTGCCAGTAGTCTCGAGGGTGCAACTAATGAAAAACTGTTTTTT
TRBJ1-5	TRBV4-1	-	-	CASSQSPAAEGPQHF	TGCGCCAGCAGCCAATCTCCTGCGGCCGAGGGGCCCCAGCATTTT
TRBJ1-2	TRBV4-2	once	-	CASSQGQGVSTYGYTF	TGTGCCAGCAGCCAGGGGCAGGGCGTATCCACCTATGGCTACACCTTC
TRBJ2-1	TRBV5-1	-	TRBD2	CASSLEVRTSGTHEQFF	TGCGCCAGCAGCTTGGAGGTCCGGACTAGCGGGACACATGAGCAGTTCTTC
TRBJ1-2	TRBV7-8	-	-	CASSFDSDGFGGYTF	TGTGCCAGCAGCTTCGACAGTGACGGTTTTGGCGGCTACACCTTC
TRBJ2-1	TRBV30	-	TRBD2	CAWSGGGAFGYEQFF	TGTGCCTGGAGCGGCGGGGGGGCTTTCGGGTATGAGCAGTTCTTC
TRBJ1-1	TRBV10-3	-	TRBD1	CAIQETGQQGTEAFF	TGTGCCATCCAAGAAACGGGACAGCAAGGGACTGAAGCTTTCTTT
TRBJ1-2	TRBV2	-	-	CASFDGDYGYTF	TGTGCCAGTTTCGATGGAGACTATGGCTACACCTTC
TRBJ1-6	TRBV9	-	TRBD1	CASSPGTGGSYNSPLHF	TGTGCCAGCAGCCCCGGGACAGGGGGCTCCTATAATTCACCCCTCCACTTT